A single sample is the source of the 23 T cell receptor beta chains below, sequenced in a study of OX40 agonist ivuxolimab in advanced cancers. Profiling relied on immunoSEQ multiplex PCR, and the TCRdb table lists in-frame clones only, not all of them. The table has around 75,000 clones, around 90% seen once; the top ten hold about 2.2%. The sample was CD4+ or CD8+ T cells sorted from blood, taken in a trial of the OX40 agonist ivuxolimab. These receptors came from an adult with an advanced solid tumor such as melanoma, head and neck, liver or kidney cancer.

The CDR3 nucleotides are TGTGCCAGCAGCCAAGATAGAGGGTCCCAAGAGACCCAGTACTTC. As protein: CASSQDRGSQETQYF. The chain uses TRBV4-2 and TRBJ2-5; D perhaps matches TRBD2 (5 bases). The CDR3 runs 15 residues. From germline, CDR1 is LGHNA and CDR2 YNFKEQ. Between the trimmed V and J ends, which lost 0 bases and 1 base, there was a span of 9 bases.

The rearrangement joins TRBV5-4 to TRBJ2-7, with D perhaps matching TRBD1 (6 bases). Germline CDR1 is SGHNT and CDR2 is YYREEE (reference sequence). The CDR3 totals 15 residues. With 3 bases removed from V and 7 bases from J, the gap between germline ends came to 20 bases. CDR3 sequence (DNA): TGTGCCAGCAGCTCCGGACAGCCGGGTTTAGTGGAGCAGTACTTC. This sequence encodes CASSSGQPGLVEQYF.

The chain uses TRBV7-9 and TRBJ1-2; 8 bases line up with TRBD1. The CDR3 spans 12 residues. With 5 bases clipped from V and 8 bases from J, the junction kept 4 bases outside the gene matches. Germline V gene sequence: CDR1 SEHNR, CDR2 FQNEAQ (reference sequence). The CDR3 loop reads CASSQQGDGYTF. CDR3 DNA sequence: TGTGCCAGCAGCCAACAGGGGGACGGCTACACCTTC.

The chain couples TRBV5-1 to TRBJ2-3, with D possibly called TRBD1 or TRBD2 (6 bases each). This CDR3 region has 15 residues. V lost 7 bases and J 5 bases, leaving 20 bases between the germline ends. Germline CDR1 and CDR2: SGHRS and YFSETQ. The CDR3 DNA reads TGCGCCAGCTCCCCGGAGGGGGGTAAGGGAGATACGCAGTATTTT. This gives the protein CASSPEGGKGDTQYF.

The CDR3 sequence: CASSLGWRRTDTQYF. Here the CDR3 DNA reads TGCGCCAGCAGCTTGGGGTGGCGCCGGACAGATACGCAGTATTTT. This rearrangement joins TRBV5-1 to TRBJ2-3; D not resolved. Trimming left V 0 bases short and J 3 bases short, with 11 bases between. The CDR3 contains 15 residues. Germline CDR1 SGHRS, CDR2 YFSETQ.

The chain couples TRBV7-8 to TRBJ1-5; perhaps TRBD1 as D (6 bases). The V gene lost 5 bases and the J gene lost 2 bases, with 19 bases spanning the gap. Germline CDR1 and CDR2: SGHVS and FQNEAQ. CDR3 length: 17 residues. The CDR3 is CASSPHRVPVGNQPQHF. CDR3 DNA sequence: TGTGCCAGCAGCCCGCACAGGGTACCGGTGGGCAATCAGCCCCAGCATTTT. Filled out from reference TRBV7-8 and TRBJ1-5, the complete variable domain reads GAGVSQSPRYKVAKRGQDVALRCDPISGHVSLFWYQQALGQGPEFLTYFQNEAQLDKSGLPSDRFFAERPEGSVSTLKIQRTQQEDSAVYLCASSPHRVPVGNQPQHFGDGTRLSIL.

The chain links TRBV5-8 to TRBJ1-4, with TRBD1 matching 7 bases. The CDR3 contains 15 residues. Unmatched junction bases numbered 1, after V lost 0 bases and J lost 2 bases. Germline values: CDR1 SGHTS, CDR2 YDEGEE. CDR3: CASSLVGQTNEKLFF. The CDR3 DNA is TGTGCCAGCAGCTTGGTGGGACAGACTAATGAAAAACTGTTTTTT.

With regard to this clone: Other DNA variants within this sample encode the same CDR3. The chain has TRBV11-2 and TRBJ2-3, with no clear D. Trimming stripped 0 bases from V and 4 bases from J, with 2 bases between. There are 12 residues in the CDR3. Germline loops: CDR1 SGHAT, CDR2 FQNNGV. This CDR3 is CASSLEADTQYF. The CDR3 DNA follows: TGTGCCAGCAGCTTAGAAGCAGATACGCAGTATTTT.

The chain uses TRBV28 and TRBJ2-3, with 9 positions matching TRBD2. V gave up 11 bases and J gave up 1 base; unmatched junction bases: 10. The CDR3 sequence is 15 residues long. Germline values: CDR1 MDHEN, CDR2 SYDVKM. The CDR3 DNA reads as TGTGCCTCGCAGGGCGGGAGGGCGGGCACAGATACGCAGTATTTT. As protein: CASQGGRAGTDTQYF. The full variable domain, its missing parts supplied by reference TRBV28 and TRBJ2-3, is DVKVTQSSRYLVKRTGEKVFLECVQDMDHENMFWYRQDPGLGLRLIYFSYDVKMKEKGDIPEGYSVSREKKERFSLILESASTNQTSMYLCASQGGRAGTDTQYFGPGTRLTVL.

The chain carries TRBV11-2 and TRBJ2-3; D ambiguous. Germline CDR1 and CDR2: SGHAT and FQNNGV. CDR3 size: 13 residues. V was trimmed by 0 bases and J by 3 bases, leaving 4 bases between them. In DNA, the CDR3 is TGTGCCAGCAGCTTAGAGGGGACAGATACGCAGTATTTT. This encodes CASSLEGTDTQYF.

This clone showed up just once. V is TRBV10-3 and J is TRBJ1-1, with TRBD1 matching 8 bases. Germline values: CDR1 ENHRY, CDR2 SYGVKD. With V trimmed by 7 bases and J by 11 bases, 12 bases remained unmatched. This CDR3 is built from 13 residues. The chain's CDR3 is CAITQGQGMGAFF. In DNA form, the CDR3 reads TGTGCCATCACCCAAGGACAGGGAATGGGGGCTTTCTTT.

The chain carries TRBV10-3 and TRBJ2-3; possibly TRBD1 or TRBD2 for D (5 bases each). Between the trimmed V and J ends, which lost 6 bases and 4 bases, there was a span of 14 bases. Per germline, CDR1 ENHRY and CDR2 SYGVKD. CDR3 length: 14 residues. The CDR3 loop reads CAIRRDLRADTQYF. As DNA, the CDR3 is TGTGCCATCAGGAGGGACCTCAGGGCAGATACGCAGTATTTT.

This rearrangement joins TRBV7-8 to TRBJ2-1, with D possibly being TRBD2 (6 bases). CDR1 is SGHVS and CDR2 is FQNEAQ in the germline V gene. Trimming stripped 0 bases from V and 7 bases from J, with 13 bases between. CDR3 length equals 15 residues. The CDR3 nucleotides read TGTGCCAGCAGCTTAGCGGGAGGTGGGGGGAATGAGCAGTTCTTC. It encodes CASSLAGGGGNEQFF.

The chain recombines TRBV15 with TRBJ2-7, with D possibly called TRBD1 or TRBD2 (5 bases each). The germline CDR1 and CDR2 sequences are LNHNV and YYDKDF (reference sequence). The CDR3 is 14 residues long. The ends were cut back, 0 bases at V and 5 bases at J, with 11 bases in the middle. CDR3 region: CATSRDGSRDEQYF. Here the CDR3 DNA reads TGTGCCACCAGCAGAGATGGGAGCAGGGACGAGCAGTACTTC.

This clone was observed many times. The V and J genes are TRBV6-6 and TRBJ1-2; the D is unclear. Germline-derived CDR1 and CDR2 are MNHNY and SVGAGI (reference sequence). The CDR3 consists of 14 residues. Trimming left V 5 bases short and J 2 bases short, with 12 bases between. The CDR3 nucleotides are TGTGCCAGCAGTCCCCTCGAGCGCAACTATGGCTACACCTTC. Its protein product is CASSPLERNYGYTF.

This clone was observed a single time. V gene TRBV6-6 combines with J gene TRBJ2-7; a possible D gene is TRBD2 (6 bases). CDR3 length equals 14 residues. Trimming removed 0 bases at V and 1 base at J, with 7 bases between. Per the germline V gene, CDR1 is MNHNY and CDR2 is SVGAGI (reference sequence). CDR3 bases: TGTGCCAGCAGTTACTCGGAGGGATCCTACGAGCAGTACTTC. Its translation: CASSYSEGSYEQYF.

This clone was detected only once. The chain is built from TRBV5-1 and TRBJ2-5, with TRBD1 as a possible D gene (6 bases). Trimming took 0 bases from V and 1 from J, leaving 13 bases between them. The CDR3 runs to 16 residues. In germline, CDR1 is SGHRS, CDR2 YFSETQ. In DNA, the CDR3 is TGCGCCAGCAGCTTGGCCATGGGGGCTACCCAAGAGACCCAGTACTTC. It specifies CASSLAMGATQETQYF.

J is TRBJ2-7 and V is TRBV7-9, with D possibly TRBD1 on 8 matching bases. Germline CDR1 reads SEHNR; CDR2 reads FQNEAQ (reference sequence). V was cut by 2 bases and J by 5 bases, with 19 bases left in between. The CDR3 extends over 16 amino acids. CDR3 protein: CASSLYRGGPFDEQYF. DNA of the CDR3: TGTGCCAGCAGCTTATACAGGGGGGGACCTTTTGACGAGCAGTACTTC.

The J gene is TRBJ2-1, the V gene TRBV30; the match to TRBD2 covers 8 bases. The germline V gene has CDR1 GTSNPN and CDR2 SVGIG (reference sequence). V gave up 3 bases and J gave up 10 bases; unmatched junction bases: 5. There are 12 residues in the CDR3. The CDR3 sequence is CAWRREGVEQFF. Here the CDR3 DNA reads TGTGCCTGGAGACGGGAGGGCGTGGAGCAGTTCTTC.

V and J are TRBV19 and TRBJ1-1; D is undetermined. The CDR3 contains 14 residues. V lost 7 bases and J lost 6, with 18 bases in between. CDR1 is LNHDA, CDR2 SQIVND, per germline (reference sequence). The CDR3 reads CASIPQAGIAEAFF. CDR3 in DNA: TGTGCCAGTATCCCCCAGGCGGGGATCGCTGAAGCTTTCTTT.

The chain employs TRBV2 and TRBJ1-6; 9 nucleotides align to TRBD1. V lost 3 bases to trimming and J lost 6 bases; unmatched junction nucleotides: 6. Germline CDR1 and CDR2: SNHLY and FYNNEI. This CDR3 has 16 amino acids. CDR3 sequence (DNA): TGTGCCAGCAGTGAGACAGGGGGTTTTGGTAATTCACCCCTCCACTTT. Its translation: CASSETGGFGNSPLHF.

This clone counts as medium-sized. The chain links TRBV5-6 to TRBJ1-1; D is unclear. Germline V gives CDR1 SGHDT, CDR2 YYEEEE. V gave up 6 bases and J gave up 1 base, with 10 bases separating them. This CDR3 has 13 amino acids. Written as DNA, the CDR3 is TGTGCCAGCACCCGAGACGAGAACACTGAAGCTTTCTTT. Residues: CASTRDENTEAFF.

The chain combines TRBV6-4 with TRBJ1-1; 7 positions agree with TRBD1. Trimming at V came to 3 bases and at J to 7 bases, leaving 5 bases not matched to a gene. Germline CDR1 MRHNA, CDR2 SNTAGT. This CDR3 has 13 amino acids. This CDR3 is CASSESRDSEAFF. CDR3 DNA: TGTGCCAGCAGTGAATCCCGGGACAGTGAAGCTTTCTTT.